This T cell receptor (beta chain) appears in the sequencing data of a study of tumor-infiltrating lymphocytes in glioblastoma multiforme. The CDR3 loop spans 14 amino acids. Germline V gives CDR1 SGHAT, CDR2 FQNNGV. Trimming stripped 3 bases from V and 6 bases from J, with 12 bases between. TCRB libraries came from RNA via three nested multiplex PCR rounds. One entry per CDR3 protein results from TCRdb running MiXCR on the multiplex PCR reads. The table includes 7,000 to 9,500 distinct CDR3 sequences, 74% detected once. Sequenced input: brain tumor tissue. This clonotype was obtained from a male donor with glioblastoma. V usage is TRBV11-2 and J usage is TRBJ2-1, with a weak D call TRBD2 (6 bases). The chain's CDR3 is CASSFSQGLNEQFF. The CDR3 nucleotides read TGTGCCAGCAGCTTTAGTCAGGGACTCAATGAGCAGTTCTTC.